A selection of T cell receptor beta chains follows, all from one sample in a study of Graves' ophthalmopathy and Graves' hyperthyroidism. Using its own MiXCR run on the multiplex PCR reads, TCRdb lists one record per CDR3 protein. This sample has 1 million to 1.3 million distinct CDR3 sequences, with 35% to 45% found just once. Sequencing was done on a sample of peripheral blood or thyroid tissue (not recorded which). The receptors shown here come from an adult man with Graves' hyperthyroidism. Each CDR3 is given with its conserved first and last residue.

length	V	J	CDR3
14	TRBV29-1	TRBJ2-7	CSVQVGLASYEQYF
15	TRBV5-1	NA	CASSRSGTSVNEQFF
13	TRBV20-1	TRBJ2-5	CSARILVRETQYF
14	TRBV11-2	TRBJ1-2	CASSFAQGAAGYTF
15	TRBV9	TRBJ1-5	CASSVDAGGSQPQHF
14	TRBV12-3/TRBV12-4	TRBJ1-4	CASSLDRGVEKLFF
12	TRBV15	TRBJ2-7	CATSTSLGEQYF
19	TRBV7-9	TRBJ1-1	CASSRGTGGPRVSNTEAFF
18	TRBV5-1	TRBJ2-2	CASRPTTRRGFNTGELFF
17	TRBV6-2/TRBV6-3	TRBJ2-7	CASSYSVGAATPYEQYF
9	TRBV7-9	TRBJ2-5	CASSLSQYF
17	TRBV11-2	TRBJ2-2	CASSSGLAGGKTGELFF
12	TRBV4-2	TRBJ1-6	CASRADNSPLHF
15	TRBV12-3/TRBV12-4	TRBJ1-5	CASSFGGRSNQPQHF
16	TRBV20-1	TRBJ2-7	CSASASGTGASYEQYF
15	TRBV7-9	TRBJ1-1	CASSPTGAQNTEAFF
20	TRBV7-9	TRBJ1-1	CASSFYICSASRPAGREAFF
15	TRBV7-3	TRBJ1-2	CASSPGATTPYGYTF
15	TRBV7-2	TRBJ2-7	CASSPRLAGLGEQYF
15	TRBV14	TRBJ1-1	CASSQSTRPSTEAFF
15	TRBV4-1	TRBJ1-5	CASSHVDRGNQPQHF
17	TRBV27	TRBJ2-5	CASSYRRDRGLRETQYF
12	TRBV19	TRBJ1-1	CASSIGLTEAFF
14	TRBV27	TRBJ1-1	CASSLRGGSTEAFF
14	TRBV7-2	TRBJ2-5	CASSSGLSQETQYF
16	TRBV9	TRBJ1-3	CASSAAGGNSGNTIYF
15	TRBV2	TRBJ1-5	CASSDHGQTNQPQHF
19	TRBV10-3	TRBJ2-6	CAIRAGTGARSSGANVLTF
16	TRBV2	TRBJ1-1	CASIFRRTRGAAEAFF
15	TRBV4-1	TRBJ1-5	CASSSRIYSNQPQHF
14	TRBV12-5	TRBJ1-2	CASGLDSPNYGYTF
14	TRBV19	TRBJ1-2	CATSGQGANYGYTF
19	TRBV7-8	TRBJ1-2	CASSLVRVAGPNHSYGYTF
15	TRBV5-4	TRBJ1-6	CASSPAGVRNSPLHF
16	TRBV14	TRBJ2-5	CASSQVGMFYQETQYF
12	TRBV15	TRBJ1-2	CATRGGVAGYTF
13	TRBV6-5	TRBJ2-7	CASGRTVAYEQYF
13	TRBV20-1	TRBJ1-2	CSARSDSVYGYTF
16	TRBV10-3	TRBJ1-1	CASSLGGVGRDTEAFF
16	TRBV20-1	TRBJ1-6	CSALGGGSSYNSPLHF
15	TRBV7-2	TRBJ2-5	CASKPSAARQETQYF